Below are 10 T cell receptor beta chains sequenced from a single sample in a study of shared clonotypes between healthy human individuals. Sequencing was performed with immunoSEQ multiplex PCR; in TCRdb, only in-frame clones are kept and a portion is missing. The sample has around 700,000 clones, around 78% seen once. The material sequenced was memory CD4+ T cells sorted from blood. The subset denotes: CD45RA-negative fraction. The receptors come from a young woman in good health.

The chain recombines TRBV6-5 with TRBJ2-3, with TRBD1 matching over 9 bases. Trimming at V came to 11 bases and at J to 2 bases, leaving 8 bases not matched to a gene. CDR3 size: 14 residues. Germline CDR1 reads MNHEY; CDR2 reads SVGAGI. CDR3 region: CAGSNRGHTDTQYF. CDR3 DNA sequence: TGTGCCGGATCCAACAGGGGGCACACAGATACGCAGTATTTT.

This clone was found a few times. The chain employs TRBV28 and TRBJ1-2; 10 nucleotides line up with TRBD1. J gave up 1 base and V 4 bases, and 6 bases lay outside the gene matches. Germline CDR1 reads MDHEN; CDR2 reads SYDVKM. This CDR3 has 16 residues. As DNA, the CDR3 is TGTGCCAGCAGTTACGACAGGGGGCGCATTAACTATGGCTACACCTTC. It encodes CASSYDRGRINYGYTF.

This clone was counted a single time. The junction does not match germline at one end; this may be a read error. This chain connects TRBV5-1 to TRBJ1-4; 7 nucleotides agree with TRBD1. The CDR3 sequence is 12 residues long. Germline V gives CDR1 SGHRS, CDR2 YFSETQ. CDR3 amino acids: CASSLAGTVQVF. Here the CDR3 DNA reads TGCGCCAGCAGCCTGGCTGGGACAGTCCAGGTTTTT.

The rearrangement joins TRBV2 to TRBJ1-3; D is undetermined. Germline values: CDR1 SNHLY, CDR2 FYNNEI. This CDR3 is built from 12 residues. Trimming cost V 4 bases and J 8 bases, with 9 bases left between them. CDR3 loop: CASSGGLHTIYF. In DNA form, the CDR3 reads TGTGCCAGCAGTGGAGGTTTGCACACCATATATTTT.

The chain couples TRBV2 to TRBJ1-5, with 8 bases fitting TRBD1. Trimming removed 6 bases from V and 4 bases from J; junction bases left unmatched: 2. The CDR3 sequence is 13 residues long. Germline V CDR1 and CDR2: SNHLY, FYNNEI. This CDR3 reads CASSRGPNQPQHF. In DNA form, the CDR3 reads TGTGCCAGCAGCAGGGGGCCGAATCAGCCCCAGCATTTT.

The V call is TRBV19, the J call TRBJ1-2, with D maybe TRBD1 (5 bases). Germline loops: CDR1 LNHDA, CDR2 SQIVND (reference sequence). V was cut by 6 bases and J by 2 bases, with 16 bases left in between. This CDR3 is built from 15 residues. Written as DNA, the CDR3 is TGTGCCAGTAGCCTCTCACCGGGGGGGAACTATGGCTACACCTTC. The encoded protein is CASSLSPGGNYGYTF.

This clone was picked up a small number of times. The CDR3 here is CASSPAGDSTGELFF. The CDR3 DNA sequence: TGCGCCAGCAGCCCCGCGGGAGACTCCACCGGGGAGCTGTTTTTT. The chain employs TRBV5-1 and TRBJ2-2; 7 bases line up with TRBD2. Germline V gene data show CDR1 as SGHRS and CDR2 as YFSETQ. The CDR3 runs to 15 residues. The V gene end was trimmed by 4 bases and the J gene end by 4 bases; junction bases not matched to a gene: 7.

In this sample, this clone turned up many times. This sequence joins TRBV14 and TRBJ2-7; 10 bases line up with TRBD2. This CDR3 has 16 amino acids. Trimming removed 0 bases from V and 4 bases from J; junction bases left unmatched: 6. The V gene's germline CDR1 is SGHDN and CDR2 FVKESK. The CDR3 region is CASSQDWLAGEYEQYF. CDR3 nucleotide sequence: TGTGCCAGCAGCCAAGATTGGCTAGCGGGAGAATACGAGCAGTACTTC.

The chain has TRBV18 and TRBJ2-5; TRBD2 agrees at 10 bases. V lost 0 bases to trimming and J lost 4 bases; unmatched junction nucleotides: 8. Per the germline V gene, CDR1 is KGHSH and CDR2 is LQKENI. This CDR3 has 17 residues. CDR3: CASSPPSSGSYGETQYF. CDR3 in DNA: TGTGCCAGCTCACCACCTTCTAGCGGGAGTTACGGAGAGACCCAGTACTTC.

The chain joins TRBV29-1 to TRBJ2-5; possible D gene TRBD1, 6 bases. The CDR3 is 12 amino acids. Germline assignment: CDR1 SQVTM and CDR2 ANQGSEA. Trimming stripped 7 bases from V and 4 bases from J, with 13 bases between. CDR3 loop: CSAGQLGETQYF. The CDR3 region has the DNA TGCAGCGCTGGACAGCTCGGAGAGACCCAGTACTTC.